This T cell receptor (beta chain) was recorded in a study of cytomegalovirus exposure and HLA in healthy donors. The wider study: Around 77% of 350 to 400 genotyped donors fell in the Caucasian-associated ancestry cluster. The study, taken as a whole, reports: The records held CMV serostatus as the only immune exposure information. According to a later analysis, most TCR beta chains associated with CMV appeared HLA-restricted.

With regard to this clone: No antigen is known for it.

Unrecorded immune exposures were likely, despite nominal health at sampling. 13 Jbeta primers and 60 Vbeta primers were used for the PCR. Generated by immunoSEQ multiplex PCR, the TCRdb table keeps only in-frame clones and is missing some. The sample shows about 140,000 clones, about 64% of them seen only once. Trimming removed 3 bases at V and 7 bases at J, with 18 bases between. The germline CDR1 and CDR2 sequences are GTSNPN and SVGIG (reference sequence). CDR3 length: 15 amino acids. This receptor was obtained from a woman aged 40 to 50 in good health and CMV-seronegative. The sequenced sample was PBMCs. The chain joins TRBV30 to TRBJ1-4, with D tentatively TRBD1 (6 bases). This chain's CDR3 is CAWRGAQGHFEKLFF. The CDR3, as DNA: TGTGCCTGGAGGGGGGCCCAGGGGCATTTTGAAAAACTGTTTTTT. Combining the CDR3 with reference TRBV30 and TRBJ1-4 gives the whole variable domain SQTIHQWPATLVQPVGSPLSLECTVEGTSNPNLYWYRQAAGRGLQLLFYSVGIGQISSEVPQNLSASRPQDRQFILSSKKLLLSDSGFYLCAWRGAQGHFEKLFFGSGTQLSVL.